This is a list of T cell receptor beta chains from one sample in a study of blood T cell repertoires in COVID-19. Only in-frame clones appear in the TCRdb table, and some are missing; sequencing was by immunoSEQ multiplex PCR. In the table there are about 160,000 clones, over 60% of which are singletons. The specimen sequenced was peripheral blood. Every receptor here comes from a man between 60 and 70 years old with acute or convalescent COVID-19. Each CDR3 is given with its conserved first and last residue. D genes are given only for firm matches. Part of the rows lack a size; the others show once, few, many or a class for expanded clones.

J gene,D gene,V gene,clone size,CDR3 DNA,CDR3 protein
TRBJ2-2,TRBD1,TRBV6-5,-,TGTGCCAGCAGACAAGACAGGGCGACGACCGGGGAGCTGTTTTTT,CASRQDRATTGELFF
TRBJ1-2,-,TRBV24-1,-,TGTGCCACCAGTGATACAGGGACCTATGGCTACACCTTC,CATSDTGTYGYTF
TRBJ1-2,TRBD1,TRBV19,-,TGTGCCAGTAGAGAGACCCGGACAGGGGTTTATGGCTACACCTTC,CASRETRTGVYGYTF
TRBJ1-2,TRBD1,TRBV5-6,many,TGTGCCAGCAGCTACTGGGACAGGGGGAACTATGGCTACACCTTC,CASSYWDRGNYGYTF
TRBJ2-7,-,TRBV12-3/TRBV12-4,many,TGTGCCAGCAGTTTATGGAGTAACGAGCAGTACTTC,CASSLWSNEQYF
TRBJ1-3,TRBD1,TRBV10-3,-,TGTGCCATCAGTAACCGGGACAGGGGGTTATCTATCAGAAACACCATATATTTT,CAISNRDRGLSIRNTIYF
TRBJ2-1,-,TRBV6-5,-,TGTGCCAGCATGGGCTATGGCTCCTACAATGAGCAGTTCTTC,CASMGYGSYNEQFF
TRBJ2-1,TRBD2,TRBV5-1,-,TGCGCCAGCAGCCCGGGAGGGGCCGGTGAGCAGTTCTTC,CASSPGGAGEQFF
TRBJ2-7,TRBD2,TRBV27,-,TGTGCCAGCAGTCCGATAGCGGGGGGAGACTACGAGCAGTACTTC,CASSPIAGGDYEQYF
TRBJ1-2,-,TRBV2,few,TGTGCCAGCAGTGTTTGGACAGCCTCCTATGGCTACACCTTC,CASSVWTASYGYTF
TRBJ1-5,-,TRBV3-1/TRBV3-2,few,TGTGCCAGCAGCTTCAACAGCAAAAATCAGCCCCAGCATTTT,CASSFNSKNQPQHF
TRBJ1-1,TRBD1,TRBV29-1,-,TGCAGCGGACAGGGGAGTGAAAACACTGAAGCTTTCTTT,CSGQGSENTEAFF
TRBJ1-6,TRBD1,TRBV11-2,once,TGTGCCAGCAGCGCCCCCGGGACAGGAAATTCACCCCTCCACTTT,CASSAPGTGNSPLHF
TRBJ2-5,-,TRBV9,-,TGTGCCAGCAGCCGTTACAGGGCCGCGGAGACCCAGTACTTC,CASSRYRAAETQYF
TRBJ2-3,TRBD2,TRBV5-1,-,TGCGCCAGCAGCATAAGGACTAGCGGGGGCACAGATACGCAGTATTTT,CASSIRTSGGTDTQYF
TRBJ1-3,TRBD1,TRBV3-1/TRBV3-2,-,TGTGCCAGCAGCAGCCGGACAGGGGGAAACACCATATATTTT,CASSSRTGGNTIYF
TRBJ2-7,TRBD1,TRBV9,-,TGTGCCAGCAGCGAGGGGACAGGGACTTTCGAGCAGTACTTC,CASSEGTGTFEQYF
TRBJ2-2,TRBD2,TRBV10-2,-,TGCGCCAGCAGTGTACTAGCGGGGGGCCTCACCGGGGAGCTGTTTTTT,CASSVLAGGLTGELFF
TRBJ2-7,-,TRBV6-1,few,TGTGCCAGCAGTGAAGCTGAGTCCTACGAGCAGTACTTC,CASSEAESYEQYF
TRBJ2-7,-,TRBV10-3,once,TGTGCCATCAGTACTGACATACAGACCTACGAGCAGTACTTC,CAISTDIQTYEQYF
TRBJ1-1,-,TRBV18,-,TGTGCCAGCTCACCAGATGTCACAGGACCGCCGGGGAACACTGAAGCTTTCTTT,CASSPDVTGPPGNTEAFF
TRBJ1-2,-,TRBV6-5,-,TGTGCCAGCAGGCCCACCCAACAGGCTAACTATGGCTACACCTTC,CASRPTQQANYGYTF
TRBJ2-1,-,TRBV30,-,TGTGCCGGAGATAGGGGCCCCCATGAGCAGTTCTTC,CAGDRGPHEQFF
TRBJ2-5,TRBD1,TRBV30,-,TGTGCCTGGAGTGCGCCGACAGGGCGTCAAGAGACCCAGTACTTC,CAWSAPTGRQETQYF
TRBJ2-1,TRBD1,TRBV5-1,-,TGCGCCACCAAACCGGGACAGGGGGCGTATGAGCAGTTCTTC,CATKPGQGAYEQFF
TRBJ2-7,-,TRBV3-1/TRBV3-2,-,TGTGCCAGCAGCCTCCGGGCCCCAAGGGGTAACGAGCAGTACTTC,CASSLRAPRGNEQYF
TRBJ1-1,-,TRBV18,-,TGTGCCAGCTCACCACCCGGGGTGGGCACTGAAGCTTTCTTT,CASSPPGVGTEAFF
TRBJ2-1,TRBD2,TRBV4-3,-,TGCGCCAGCAGCCAAGATAGGGGAGGGGTAGCGGGGTCCTACAATGAGCAGTTCTTC,CASSQDRGGVAGSYNEQFF
TRBJ1-1,-,TRBV28,-,TGTGCCAGCAGTGCCCAGCCAGGGAGGGTTGACACTGAAGCTTTCTTT,CASSAQPGRVDTEAFF
TRBJ1-1,-,TRBV2,-,TGTGCCAGCAGTGCCAGGCAGGGGTACACTGAAGCTTTCTTT,CASSARQGYTEAFF
TRBJ2-7,-,TRBV5-6,-,TGTGCCAGCAGCTTACTATCCTCCTACGAGCAGTACTTC,CASSLLSSYEQYF
TRBJ2-3,TRBD2,TRBV6-5,once,TGTGCCAGCCGACTAGCGGGGGGGCCCGATACGCAGTATTTT,CASRLAGGPDTQYF
TRBJ1-1,TRBD1,TRBV28,few,TGTGCCAGCAGTTTGGGACAGAGGAACACTGAAGCTTTCTTT,CASSLGQRNTEAFF
TRBJ2-2,TRBD1,TRBV3-1/TRBV3-2,few,TGTGCCAGCAGCCCCTTCCTCGGACAGGGGAAGGCCGGGGAGCTGTTTTTT,CASSPFLGQGKAGELFF
TRBJ2-6,TRBD1,TRBV14,-,TGTGCCAGCAGCCAAGGGGACAGGCTCTCCTCTGGGGCCAACGTCCTGACTTTC,CASSQGDRLSSGANVLTF
TRBJ1-3,TRBD1,TRBV6-2/TRBV6-3,-,TGTGCCAGCAGCCCTCGGGGACAGGGACCAAAGCCGTACTCTGGAAACACCATATATTTT,CASSPRGQGPKPYSGNTIYF
TRBJ2-2,TRBD1,TRBV18,-,TGTGCCAGCTCACCGAGACAGGGTAACACCGGGGAGCTGTTTTTT,CASSPRQGNTGELFF
TRBJ1-2,-,TRBV12-3/TRBV12-4,-,TGTGCCAGCAGTTTAAGAGGGCGCTATGGCTACACCTTC,CASSLRGRYGYTF
TRBJ1-1,-,TRBV10-3,-,TGTGCCATCAGGGGGGCCGGATTGTTTGAAGCTTTCTTT,CAIRGAGLFEAFF
TRBJ1-1,-,TRBV6-2/TRBV6-3,-,TGTGCCAGCAGTCACAGGGTGAGAGGAACTGAAGCTTTCTTT,CASSHRVRGTEAFF
TRBJ2-6,-,TRBV12-5,once,TGTGCTAGTGGTCGATCAGGGTCTGGGGCCAACGTCCTGACTTTC,CASGRSGSGANVLTF
TRBJ1-1,-,TRBV15,-,TGTGCCACCAGCAGAAGTAGAGTGAACACTGAAGCTTTCTTT,CATSRSRVNTEAFF
TRBJ2-7,TRBD1,TRBV25-1,-,TGTGCCAGCAGCAACAGGGGCTTGAGCTCCTACGAGCAGTACTTC,CASSNRGLSSYEQYF
TRBJ2-5,TRBD2,TRBV4-3,few,TGCGCCAGCAGCCAAGTCTCGGGGGGAGGTGGAGAGACCCAGTACTTC,CASSQVSGGGGETQYF
TRBJ2-5,TRBD2,TRBV14,-,TGTGCCAGCAGACACCGGCCCTGGGGGGGGGAGACCCAGTACTTC,CASRHRPWGGETQYF
TRBJ2-3,TRBD2,TRBV5-6,-,TGTGCCAGCAGCTTGCCTCTAGCGGGGGACACAGATACGCAGTATTTT,CASSLPLAGDTDTQYF
TRBJ1-2,TRBD1,TRBV12-3/TRBV12-4,many,TGTGCCAGCACCACAGGGGGTATCTATGGCTACACCTTC,CASTTGGIYGYTF
TRBJ2-3,TRBD2,TRBV2,-,TGTGCCAGCCGAGCATTAGCGGGGGGACTCCCCACAGATACGCAGTATTTT,CASRALAGGLPTDTQYF
TRBJ1-4,-,TRBV19,-,TGTGCCAGTAGTAAGACAGATAATGAAAAACTGTTTTTT,CASSKTDNEKLFF
TRBJ2-7,-,TRBV15,-,TGTGCCACCAGCAGAGATCTGGCGGGGCAAAAGGGGGAGCAGTACTTC,CATSRDLAGQKGEQYF
TRBJ1-2,-,TRBV30,-,TGTGCCTGGACTATTCGGGGGGGCTTCGGCTATGGCTACACCTTC,CAWTIRGGFGYGYTF
TRBJ1-3,TRBD1,TRBV4-1,few,TGCGCCAGCAGCCGGGGCCCGACAGGGGGCTCGGACACCATATATTTT,CASSRGPTGGSDTIYF
TRBJ2-7,TRBD1,TRBV30,-,TGTGCCTGGAGGGGACAGGGTCGGGAGGAGCAGTACTTC,CAWRGQGREEQYF
TRBJ2-7,-,TRBV5-6,-,TGTGCCACCAGCGCAGGGGTATCCTACGAGCAGTACTTC,CATSAGVSYEQYF